The present TCR beta chain was sequenced within a study of blood T cell repertoires in COVID-19. Across the study: COVID-19 samples collected from the United States, Italy and Spain covered acute and convalescent phases. PBMCs, B-cell-depleted T cells, or T cells were the source of the cDNA or gDNA that made up the material.

Original methodology: Estimates of nucleated cell counts were drawn from the amplification of reference gene primers. This table comes from immunoSEQ multiplex PCR, and its TCRdb copy is limited to in-frame clones, with some not included. The D gene and trimming were derived from the DNA, and the V and J assignments and clone size from that table. The table includes 60,000 to 75,000 clones, approximately 90% detected once. The ends lost 5 bases at V and 0 bases at J; junction bases unmatched: 13. This CDR3 has 17 amino acids. The germline CDR1 and CDR2 sequences are SNHLY and FYNNEI. This clonotype was obtained from a human donor in a cohort sampled during active COVID-19. Sequenced: peripheral blood. The V and J genes are TRBV2 and TRBJ2-7, with 7 bases aligning to TRBD2. The CDR3 reads CASSPHVIAGSSYEQYV. The CDR3 DNA sequence: TGTGCCAGCAGTCCTCACGTCATAGCGGGCAGCTCCTACGAGCAGTACGTC.